The 31 T cell receptor beta chains reported below all come from one sample, sequenced in a study of shared clonotypes between healthy human individuals. Here immunoSEQ multiplex PCR was the method, and the copy in TCRdb shows in-frame clones only, minus some. This table holds some 660,000 clones, around four fifths found once. Sequencing used memory CD4+ T cells sorted from blood. Subset: CD45RA-negative fraction. Receptors were obtained from a woman in her 30s in good health.

This clone has only a few counts. This chain links TRBV5-1 with TRBJ1-1; 8 nucleotides match TRBD1. Germline V CDR1 and CDR2: SGHRS, YFSETQ. There are 15 residues in the CDR3. The junction had 6 bases not matched to a gene; V was cut back by 3 bases and J by 2 bases. CDR3 protein: CASSSQGVENTEAFF. CDR3 nucleotides: TGCGCCAGCAGCTCACAGGGGGTTGAAAACACTGAAGCTTTCTTT.

The CDR3 sequence is CASSQGAGGDRANEKLFF. The CDR3 bases are TGCGCCAGCAGCCAAGGTGCCGGAGGAGACAGAGCTAATGAAAAACTGTTTTTT. The chain employs TRBV4-1 and TRBJ1-4; D is possibly TRBD1 (5 bases). The CDR3 length is 18 residues. Germline V gene sequence: CDR1 MGHRA, CDR2 YSYEKL. V lost 1 base and J 3 bases, leaving 18 bases between the germline ends.

In its sample, this clone was seen once. CDR3: CASSLYRSSYNEQFF. CDR3 nucleotide sequence: TGTGCCAGCAGCTTATACAGGAGCTCCTACAATGAGCAGTTCTTC. The V and J genes are TRBV7-9 and TRBJ2-1; D perhaps matches TRBD1 (5 bases). The CDR3 consists of 15 residues. CDR1 and CDR2 (germline): SEHNR, FQNEAQ (reference sequence). With 2 bases removed from V and 0 bases from J, the gap between germline ends came to 8 bases.

This clone has just a few counts. J is TRBJ2-3 and V is TRBV11-3; 10 nucleotides match TRBD2. V shed 3 bases, J shed 1 base, and the junction held 1 base outside the gene matches. Germline CDR1 is SGHNT and CDR2 is YENEEA. The CDR3 contains 15 residues. The CDR3 sequence is CASSFGLAGTDTQYF. The CDR3 DNA reads as TGTGCCAGCAGCTTTGGACTAGCGGGCACAGATACGCAGTATTTT.

The genes are TRBV4-2 and TRBJ2-3; D remains ambiguous. The CDR3 extends over 14 amino acids. Deletions cut 2 bases from V and 3 bases from J, with 9 bases between. Germline V gene lookup returns CDR1 LGHNA and CDR2 YNFKEQ. CDR3 region: CASSQLLGTDTQYF. DNA for the CDR3: TGTGCCAGCAGCCAACTGCTAGGGACAGATACGCAGTATTTT.

This clone was counted between two and nine times. V and J are TRBV10-1 and TRBJ2-7, with unresolved D. The CDR3 is 12 residues long. Germline CDR1 is WNHNN and CDR2 is SYGVQD (reference sequence). Trimming removed 5 bases from V and 3 bases from J, with 8 bases in between. The CDR3 here is CASSPGNYEQYF. For the CDR3, the DNA is TGCGCCAGCAGTCCAGGTAACTACGAGCAGTACTTC.

V gene TRBV7-3 combines with J gene TRBJ1-1; 7 bases match TRBD1. The CDR3 totals 14 residues. Per the germline V gene, CDR1 is SGHTA and CDR2 is FQGTGA. V was clipped by 5 bases and J by 5 bases; unmatched bases: 8. CDR3 region: CASSKTGTATEAFF. CDR3 bases: TGTGCCAGCAGCAAAACCGGGACAGCGACTGAAGCTTTCTTT.

V gene TRBV5-4 combines with J gene TRBJ1-6; 10 nucleotides line up with TRBD1. Germline assignment: CDR1 SGHNT and CDR2 YYREEE (reference sequence). V trimming: 3 bases; J trimming: 8 bases; junction bases outside the gene matches: 5. There are 15 residues in the CDR3. CDR3 sequence reads: CASSWDRGDDSPLHF. The CDR3 DNA is TGTGCCAGCAGCTGGGACAGGGGAGATGATTCACCCCTCCACTTT. Variable domain in full (rest from reference TRBV5-4 and TRBJ1-6): ETGVTQSPTHLIKTRGQQVTLRCSSQSGHNTVSWYQQALGQGPQFIFQYYREEENGRGNFPPRFSGLQFPNYSSELNVNALELDDSALYLCASSWDRGDDSPLHFGNGTRLTVT.

The gene calls are TRBV27 and TRBJ1-3; D might be TRBD1 (5 bases). CDR3 length: 18 residues. Germline CDR1 and CDR2: MNHEY and SMNVEV (reference sequence). The V and J ends lost 7 bases and 0 bases respectively, with 22 bases between them. In DNA form, the CDR3 reads TGTGCCAGCAACCGCACGGGCCCAGGGATGAGCTCTGGAAACACCATATATTTT. This sequence encodes CASNRTGPGMSSGNTIYF.

The CDR3 spells CASSYGRMDTQYF. The CDR3 DNA sequence: TGTGCCAGCAGTTACGGGAGGATGGACACGCAGTATTTT. The genes are TRBV6-5 and TRBJ2-3; D perhaps matches TRBD2 (6 bases). There are 13 residues in the CDR3. Germline V gives CDR1 MNHEY, CDR2 SVGAGI. The V end lost 2 bases, the J end lost 9 bases, and 12 bases lay between the germline ends.

The chain has TRBV2 and TRBJ2-1, with 8 bases aligning to TRBD1. V lost 7 bases, J lost 7 bases, and 15 bases stayed unmatched. The germline V gene encodes CDR1 SNHLY and CDR2 FYNNEI. This CDR3 contains 16 residues. CDR3 region: CASIPLVRTGSNEQFF. The CDR3 DNA reads TGTGCCAGCATCCCACTTGTGAGGACAGGGTCTAATGAGCAGTTCTTC. The full variable domain, with the rest looked up from reference TRBV2 and TRBJ2-1, is EPEVTQTPSHQVTQMGQEVILRCVPISNHLYFYWYRQILGQKVEFLVSFYNNEISEKSEIFDDQFSVERPDGSNFTLKIRSTKLEDSAMYFCASIPLVRTGSNEQFFGPGTRLTVL.

In DNA, the CDR3 is TGTGCCAGCAGTGTCGGAGTGGGCAATGAGCAGTTCTTC. Encoded protein: CASSVGVGNEQFF. This chain joins TRBV6-1 and TRBJ2-1; D not certain. The CDR3 consists of 13 residues. The germline V gene encodes CDR1 MNHNS and CDR2 SASEGT. V was trimmed by 4 bases and J by 6 bases, leaving 10 bases between them.

Of note for this clone: The sample contains more than one DNA sequence encoding this CDR3. J is TRBJ1-2 and V is TRBV5-6; D is unresolved. With 0 bases removed from V and 7 bases from J, the gap between germline ends came to 4 bases. The CDR3 is 11 residues long. Germline values: CDR1 SGHDT, CDR2 YYEEEE. CDR3 sequence reads: CASSLEGGYTF. The CDR3 coding sequence is TGTGCCAGCAGCTTGGAGGGTGGCTACACCTTC.

This chain joins TRBV19 and TRBJ1-2; D is perhaps TRBD1 (5 bases). Trimming stripped 7 bases from V and 7 bases from J, with 43 bases between. The CDR3 loop spans 22 amino acids. CDR1 is LNHDA and CDR2 is SQIVND in the germline V gene (reference sequence). The CDR3 reads CASTHDPRLVYGRVTARGGYTF. In nucleotides, the CDR3 is TGTGCCAGTACTCACGATCCGCGGCTGGTTTATGGCAGGGTGACGGCGAGGGGTGGCTACACCTTC.

The chain carries TRBV10-3 and TRBJ2-1, with D perhaps matching TRBD2 (5 bases). Trimming removed 10 bases from V and 8 bases from J, with 21 bases in between. The CDR3 is made up of 14 amino acids. Looked up from germline, CDR1 is ENHRY and CDR2 is SYGVKD. CDR3 protein: CATEGLVNSDEQFF. In nucleotides, the CDR3 is TGTGCCACCGAAGGACTCGTCAATTCGGATGAGCAGTTCTTC.

This clone showed up just a few times. This chain joins TRBV18 and TRBJ2-7; 12 nucleotides agree with TRBD2. The V gene end was trimmed by 3 bases and the J gene end by 1 base; junction bases not matched to a gene: 13. The CDR3 covers 19 residues. In germline, CDR1 is KGHSH, CDR2 LQKENI. The CDR3 region has the DNA TGTGCCAGCTCACCGGGTCTTGGGACTAGCGGGCTCCCATCCTACGAGCAGTACTTC. Encoded protein: CASSPGLGTSGLPSYEQYF.

Note on this clone: It may be a read error: a sequence one base away is much more abundant. V usage is TRBV7-2 and J usage is TRBJ1-1, with TRBD1 matching 10 bases. The J segment lost 3 bases and the V segment lost 4 bases, leaving 2 bases of the junction unmatched. The germline V gene has CDR1 SGHTA and CDR2 FQGNSA. This CDR3 is built from 14 residues. The CDR3 DNA is TGTGCCAGCAGCTCAGGACAGGGGGACACTGAAGCTTTCTTT. It specifies CASSSGQGDTEAFF. Drawing the rest from reference TRBV7-2 and TRBJ1-1, the complete variable domain is GAGVSQSPSNKVTEKGKDVELRCDPISGHTALYWYRQSLGQGLEFLIYFQGNSAPDKSGLPSDRFSAERTGGSVSTLTIQRTQQEDSAVYLCASSSGQGDTEAFFGQGTRLTVV.

The J gene is TRBJ1-2, the V gene TRBV6-1; D call uncertain. Per germline, CDR1 MNHNS and CDR2 SASEGT. Trimming removed 6 bases from V and 4 bases from J, with 12 bases in between. The CDR3 is 13 amino acids. The DNA of the CDR3 is TGTGCCAGCAGGGAGGACGGAGGCTATGGCTACACCTTC. The encoded protein is CASREDGGYGYTF.

The sample holds one count of this clone. The chain links TRBV4-1 to TRBJ2-3, with D hard to call. Trimming took off 2 bases at V and 6 bases at J, with 6 bases between the two ends. The CDR3 covers 12 residues. Per germline, CDR1 MGHRA and CDR2 YSYEKL. CDR3 coding DNA: TGCGCCAGCAGCCAACCTCAGGATACGCAGTATTTT. Its translation is CASSQPQDTQYF.

V and J are TRBV7-2 and TRBJ2-3, with D possibly TRBD1 on 5 matching bases. The CDR3 totals 14 residues. Trimming stripped 6 bases from V and 2 bases from J, with 12 bases between. Germline loops: CDR1 SGHTA, CDR2 FQGNSA. CDR3 region: CASRWGLTTDTQYF. The CDR3 DNA reads as TGTGCCAGCAGGTGGGGCCTCACCACAGATACGCAGTATTTT.

This chain joins TRBV7-2 and TRBJ2-1, with 8 bases identical to TRBD2. The CDR3 contains 15 residues. In germline, CDR1 is SGHTA, CDR2 FQGNSA. The V and J ends lost 7 bases and 6 bases, in that order; junction bases with no gene match: 11. This chain's CDR3 is CASTEVGTSLNEQFF. CDR3 nucleotide sequence: TGTGCCAGCACAGAGGTTGGGACTAGTCTCAATGAGCAGTTCTTC.

This clone occurred a few times. The sample contains more than one DNA sequence encoding this CDR3. The chain uses TRBV27 and TRBJ1-2; 10 bases are shared with TRBD1. CDR1 MNHEY and CDR2 SMNVEV come from the germline V gene (reference sequence). The V gene end was trimmed by 5 bases and the J gene end by 5 bases; junction bases not matched to a gene: 5. This CDR3 region has 14 residues. As DNA, the CDR3 is TGTGCCAGCAGTCCCGGGACAGGGGATTATGGCTACACCTTC. As protein: CASSPGTGDYGYTF.

This clone appeared a single time. The chain employs TRBV5-1 and TRBJ1-1, with D hard to call. V gave up 2 bases and J gave up 4 bases, with 9 bases separating them. Germline V gives CDR1 SGHRS, CDR2 YFSETQ. This CDR3 has 13 amino acids. The DNA of the CDR3 is TGCGCCAGCAGCTTCCCCGGCAGCACTGAAGCTTTCTTT. This encodes CASSFPGSTEAFF. The variable domain in full, completed from reference TRBV5-1 and TRBJ1-1, reads KAGVTQTPRYLIKTRGQQVTLSCSPISGHRSVSWYQQTPGQGLQFLFEYFSETQRNKGNFPGRFSGRQFSNSRSEMNVSTLELGDSALYLCASSFPGSTEAFFGQGTRLTVV.

CDR3 DNA sequence: TGTGCCAGCTCACCACAGGTAGCGGGAGCGGTCGAGCAGTACTTC. Translation gives CASSPQVAGAVEQYF. The chain has TRBV18 and TRBJ2-7; 9 bases line up with TRBD2. The germline V gene has CDR1 KGHSH and CDR2 LQKENI. The ends lost 1 base at V and 6 bases at J; junction bases unmatched: 7. The CDR3 spans 15 residues.

V usage is TRBV5-1 and J usage is TRBJ2-7; D may be TRBD2 (6 bases). Germline lookup yields CDR1 SGHRS and CDR2 YFSETQ. Trimming took 5 bases from V and 7 from J, leaving 16 bases between them. CDR3 size: 13 residues. The CDR3 loop reads CASSDGRTEEQYF. In nucleotides, the CDR3 is TGCGCCAGCAGTGATGGGAGGACGGAAGAGCAGTACTTC.

J is TRBJ1-1 and V is TRBV30; D is ambiguous. Germline CDR1 reads GTSNPN; CDR2 reads SVGIG (reference sequence). This CDR3 is built from 14 residues. The V and J ends lost 4 bases and 1 base respectively, with 13 bases between them. CDR3 DNA sequence: TGTGCCTGGAACGGCAGGCAAGGGAACACTGAAGCTTTCTTT. This sequence encodes CAWNGRQGNTEAFF.

CDR3 nucleotide sequence: TGTGCCAGCAGCTCCGGGTATAATAGCAATCAGCCCCAGCATTTT. This translates into CASSSGYNSNQPQHF. The V and J genes are TRBV5-6 and TRBJ1-5; D call uncertain. The CDR3 has 15 amino acids. Germline V lookup: CDR1 SGHDT, CDR2 YYEEEE. The V gene lost 3 bases and the J gene lost 0 bases, with 10 bases spanning the gap.

The rearrangement links TRBV5-1 to TRBJ2-1, with TRBD2 matching 8 bases. The germline gives CDR1 SGHRS, CDR2 YFSETQ. The CDR3 is made up of 15 amino acids. The trim removed 2 bases at V and 6 bases at J, leaving 7 bases unmatched. CDR3 loop: CASSLGGRSGNEQFF. The CDR3 coding sequence is TGCGCCAGCAGCTTAGGCGGGAGGTCCGGCAATGAGCAGTTCTTC. Together with reference TRBV5-1 and TRBJ2-1, the CDR3 gives the full variable domain: KAGVTQTPRYLIKTRGQQVTLSCSPISGHRSVSWYQQTPGQGLQFLFEYFSETQRNKGNFPGRFSGRQFSNSRSEMNVSTLELGDSALYLCASSLGGRSGNEQFFGPGTRLTVL.

This clone was found a few times. This chain links TRBV9 with TRBJ1-3; TRBD1 matches at 8 bases. V lost 4 bases to trimming and J lost 4 bases; unmatched junction nucleotides: 4. CDR3 length equals 14 residues. From germline, CDR1 is SGDLS and CDR2 YYNGEE. The CDR3, as DNA: TGTGCCAGCAGCTCCGGGACAGGAGGAAACACCATATATTTT. It translates to CASSSGTGGNTIYF.

The V gene is TRBV6-4, the J gene TRBJ2-7; possibly TRBD2 for D (6 bases). The CDR3 is 15 residues long. CDR1 MRHNA and CDR2 SNTAGT come from the germline V gene. Trimming took off 6 bases at V and 4 bases at J, with 19 bases between the two ends. CDR3 residues: CASRVGLLGAYEQYF. The DNA of the CDR3 is TGTGCCAGCAGGGTGGGACTCCTCGGGGCTTACGAGCAGTACTTC.

This chain connects TRBV5-8 to TRBJ1-2, with D hard to call. Per germline, CDR1 SGHTS and CDR2 YDEGEE. The CDR3 extends over 13 amino acids. Deletions cut 1 base from V and 4 bases from J, with 8 bases between. The CDR3 bases are TGTGCCAGCAGCTTGCGGGGTCCCTATGGCTACACCTTC. Encoded protein: CASSLRGPYGYTF.